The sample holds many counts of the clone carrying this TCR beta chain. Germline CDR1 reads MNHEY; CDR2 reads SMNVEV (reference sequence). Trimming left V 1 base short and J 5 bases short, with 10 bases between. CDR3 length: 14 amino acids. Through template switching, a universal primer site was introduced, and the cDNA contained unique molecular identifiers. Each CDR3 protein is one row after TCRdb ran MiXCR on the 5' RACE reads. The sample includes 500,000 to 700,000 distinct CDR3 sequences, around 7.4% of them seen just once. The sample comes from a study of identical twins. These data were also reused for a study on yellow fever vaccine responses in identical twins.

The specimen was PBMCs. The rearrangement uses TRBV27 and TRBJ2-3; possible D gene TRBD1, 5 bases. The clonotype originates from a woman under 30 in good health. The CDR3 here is CASSLWAQGDTQYF. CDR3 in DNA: TGTGCCAGCAGTTTATGGGCCCAGGGAGATACGCAGTATTTT.